The 25 T cell receptor beta chains below all came from one sample that was sequenced in a study of tumor-infiltrating lymphocytes in localized non-small cell lung cancer. Only in-frame clones appear in the TCRdb table, and some are missing; sequencing was by immunoSEQ multiplex PCR. The data hold over 5,000 clones, with around 69% observed a single time. Sequencing was carried out using lung tumor tissue. Every receptor here comes from a human donor with non-small cell lung cancer.

The chain couples TRBV29-1 to TRBJ1-1; D is undetermined. CDR3 size: 16 residues. The ends were cut back, 1 base at V and 1 base at J, with 16 bases in the middle. Per the germline V gene, CDR1 is SQVTM and CDR2 is ANQGSEA. CDR3 in amino acids: CSVEAFPPTSNTEAFF. The CDR3 DNA reads TGCAGCGTTGAAGCCTTCCCACCCACCTCGAACACTGAAGCTTTCTTT. Full variable domain (outside the CDR3, taken from reference TRBV29-1 and TRBJ1-1): SAVISQKPSRDICQRGTSLTIQCQVDSQVTMMFWYRQQPGQSLTLIATANQGSEATYESGFVIDKFPISRPNLTFSTLTVSNMSPEDSSIYLCSVEAFPPTSNTEAFFGQGTRLTVV.

This chain uses TRBV7-2 with TRBJ1-4; TRBD1 agrees at 7 bases. CDR3 length: 16 amino acids. Germline lookup yields CDR1 SGHTA and CDR2 FQGNSA. With 5 bases clipped from V and 4 bases from J, the junction kept 10 bases outside the gene matches. The CDR3 coding sequence is TGTGCCAGCAGCATCAATTACAGGGGTCTTAATGAAAAACTGTTTTTT. This sequence encodes CASSINYRGLNEKLFF. Based on the CDR3 plus reference TRBV7-2 and TRBJ1-4, the full variable domain is GAGVSQSPSNKVTEKGKDVELRCDPISGHTALYWYRQSLGQGLEFLIYFQGNSAPDKSGLPSDRFSAERTGGSVSTLTIQRTQQEDSAVYLCASSINYRGLNEKLFFGSGTQLSVL.

The rearrangement uses TRBV27 and TRBJ2-7; perhaps TRBD2 as D (5 bases). Germline lookup yields CDR1 MNHEY and CDR2 SMNVEV (reference sequence). This CDR3 region has 14 residues. The V and J ends lost 3 bases and 3 bases respectively, with 12 bases between them. The DNA for the CDR3 is TGTGCCAGCAGTTTCCGGGGTATGGGCTACGAGCAGTACTTC. Residues: CASSFRGMGYEQYF.

The chain uses TRBV19 and TRBJ1-1; perhaps TRBD1 as D (6 bases). V was trimmed by 2 bases and J by 4 bases, leaving 11 bases between them. Germline V gene data show CDR1 as LNHDA and CDR2 as SQIVND (reference sequence). This CDR3 spans 14 amino acids. The CDR3 loop is CASSITGSGTEAFF. DNA of the CDR3: TGTGCCAGTAGTATAACAGGGTCGGGCACTGAAGCTTTCTTT.

A remark on this clone: Sequence at one end of the junction differs from germline and may be a read error. J is TRBJ2-7 and V is TRBV7-7; the D gene is possibly TRBD2 (7 bases). Germline CDR1 is SSHAT and CDR2 is FNYEAQ (reference sequence). The CDR3 consists of 15 residues. In DNA form, the CDR3 reads TGTGCTAGCAGCTTAAAACGGGGGGCCACCTACGAGCAGTACTTC. Its protein product is CASSLKRGATYEQYF.

The chain joins TRBV5-1 to TRBJ2-7, with 11 nucleotides matching TRBD2. The CDR3 covers 15 residues. J was trimmed by 7 bases and V by 0 bases; bases with no gene match: 6. Looked up from germline, CDR1 is SGHRS and CDR2 is YFSETQ. The CDR3 is CASSLGSGGAHEQYF. DNA for the CDR3: TGCGCCAGCAGCTTGGGTAGCGGGGGGGCTCATGAGCAGTACTTC.

The rearrangement links TRBV4-3 to TRBJ1-2; TRBD1 aligns across 11 bases. In germline, CDR1 is LGHNA, CDR2 YSLEER. This CDR3 region has 17 residues. V trimming: 0 bases; J trimming: 4 bases; junction bases outside the gene matches: 7. Here the CDR3 reads CASSQEDRGRFGYGYTF. The CDR3 bases are TGCGCCAGCAGCCAAGAGGACAGGGGGCGCTTTGGCTATGGCTACACCTTC.

The V gene is TRBV4-3, the J gene TRBJ2-7; tentatively, D is TRBD2 (5 bases). Trimming left V 4 bases short and J 2 bases short, with 18 bases between. CDR1 and CDR2 from the germline V gene are LGHNA and YSLEER. This CDR3 region has 16 residues. CDR3 amino acids: CASSLTTAATTYEQYF. The DNA of the CDR3 is TGCGCCAGCAGCCTAACAACAGCGGCCACCACCTACGAGCAGTACTTC.

This chain links TRBV5-1 with TRBJ2-3, with D tentatively TRBD1 or TRBD2 (6 bases each). The CDR3 has 16 amino acids. Germline V gene data show CDR1 as SGHRS and CDR2 as YFSETQ. Trimming removed 6 bases at V and 0 bases at J, with 17 bases between. The CDR3 loop reads CASKLTWGASTDTQYF. CDR3 nucleotides: TGCGCCAGCAAATTAACGTGGGGGGCGAGCACAGATACGCAGTATTTT.

This rearrangement joins TRBV7-8 to TRBJ2-5; no firm D call. CDR1 and CDR2 (germline): SGHVS, FQNEAQ. This CDR3 spans 15 amino acids. V was pared by 1 base and J by 0 bases, with 9 bases between. CDR3 sequence: CASSLVTIYQETQYF. In DNA, the CDR3 is TGTGCCAGCAGCTTAGTGACAATTTACCAAGAGACCCAGTACTTC.

The J gene is TRBJ2-1, the V gene TRBV11-2; 11 nucleotides agree with TRBD2. CDR1 is SGHAT, CDR2 FQNNGV, per germline. This CDR3 is built from 17 residues. The V segment lost 5 bases and the J segment 1 base; nucleotides outside the gene matches: 7. The CDR3 spells CASSVLAGGGSYNEQFF. CDR3 in DNA: TGTGCCAGCAGCGTCTTAGCGGGGGGGGGATCCTACAATGAGCAGTTCTTC. Drawing the rest from reference TRBV11-2 and TRBJ2-1, the complete variable domain is EAGVAQSPRYKIIEKRQSVAFWCNPISGHATLYWYQQILGQGPKLLIQFQNNGVVDDSQLPKDRFSAERLKGVDSTLKIQPAKLEDSAVYLCASSVLAGGGSYNEQFFGPGTRLTVL.

V usage is TRBV29-1 and J usage is TRBJ2-2; D call uncertain. The germline V and J ends were trimmed by 4 bases and 4 bases, with 7 bases remaining between them. This CDR3 is 12 amino acids long. Germline CDR1 SQVTM, CDR2 ANQGSEA. CDR3 protein: CSVASATGELFF. Here the CDR3 DNA reads TGCAGCGTTGCAAGTGCCACCGGGGAGCTGTTTTTT.

The chain carries TRBV19 and TRBJ2-7; 7 nucleotides agree with TRBD1. The CDR3 contains 14 residues. V lost 3 bases, J lost 4 bases, and 6 bases stayed unmatched. Germline V lookup: CDR1 LNHDA, CDR2 SQIVND (reference sequence). CDR3 residues: CASSITGDGYEQYF. As DNA, the CDR3 is TGTGCCAGTAGTATTACAGGGGACGGATACGAGCAGTACTTC.

This clone is termed medium-sized. The CDR3 loop is CASKIWGGEGYTF. The CDR3 DNA reads TGTGCCAGCAAAATATGGGGTGGGGAAGGCTACACCTTC. This sequence joins TRBV5-4 and TRBJ1-2; D is ambiguous. CDR3 length: 13 residues. Germline V CDR1 and CDR2: SGHNT, YYREEE (reference sequence). With 6 bases removed from V and 8 bases from J, the gap between germline ends came to 17 bases.

The V and J genes are TRBV7-2 and TRBJ1-2, with 7 bases lining up with TRBD1. This CDR3 is 16 amino acids long. Germline V CDR1 and CDR2: SGHTA, FQGNSA. V lost 6 bases, J lost 7 bases, and 17 bases stayed unmatched. The CDR3 loop is CASSLISLTGSSGYTF. The CDR3 nucleotides are TGTGCCAGCAGTCTAATCTCCCTGACAGGGTCAAGTGGCTACACCTTC.

The chain combines TRBV5-1 with TRBJ1-2; D is ambiguous. This CDR3 region has 15 residues. V lost 4 bases and J 1 base, leaving 14 bases between the germline ends. Germline CDR1 SGHRS, CDR2 YFSETQ. The CDR3: CASSPGVVRNYGYTF. In nucleotides, the CDR3 is TGCGCCAGCAGCCCCGGAGTGGTCCGTAACTATGGCTACACCTTC.

The rearrangement joins TRBV4-2 to TRBJ2-7; D remains unclear. CDR3 length: 12 residues. In germline, CDR1 is LGHNA, CDR2 YNFKEQ. The V gene lost 2 bases and the J gene lost 0 bases, with 2 bases spanning the gap. The CDR3 here is CASSQSSYEQYF. The DNA for the CDR3 is TGTGCCAGCAGCCAATCCTCCTACGAGCAGTACTTC.

This chain joins TRBV5-4 and TRBJ2-7, with D perhaps matching TRBD2 (5 bases). V lost 0 bases and J 7 bases, leaving 11 bases between the germline ends. The CDR3 extends over 13 amino acids. CDR1 is SGHNT and CDR2 is YYREEE in the germline V gene (reference sequence). CDR3 in amino acids: CASSLARAREQYF. The CDR3 region has the DNA TGTGCCAGCAGCTTGGCGAGGGCACGGGAGCAGTACTTC.

The V and J genes are TRBV5-6 and TRBJ1-4, with D possibly matching TRBD1 (5 bases). V was clipped by 1 base and J by 8 bases, with 12 bases between them. The CDR3 is 14 amino acids. Per germline, CDR1 SGHDT and CDR2 YYEEEE. CDR3 sequence: CASSLRSGSEKLFF. CDR3 bases: TGTGCCAGCAGCTTGAGGTCAGGGTCGGAAAAACTGTTTTTT.

The chain has TRBV14 and TRBJ2-1; 7 nucleotides line up with TRBD1. Germline lookup yields CDR1 SGHDN and CDR2 FVKESK. V lost 5 bases and J lost 9; bases outside the gene matches: 10. The CDR3 is made up of 14 amino acids. For the CDR3, the DNA is TGTGCCAGCAGCTCTCGACAGGGTGCGTCTGAGCAGTTCTTC. Its protein product is CASSSRQGASEQFF.

This clone has only one observation. This chain connects TRBV5-6 to TRBJ2-3; 9 bases are a match to TRBD2. CDR3 length: 16 residues. V lost 0 bases, J lost 5 bases, and 7 bases stayed unmatched. Germline CDR1 is SGHDT and CDR2 is YYEEEE. The CDR3 loop reads CASSLALAGWVDTQYF. In DNA form, the CDR3 reads TGTGCCAGCAGCTTGGCCCTAGCGGGGTGGGTAGATACGCAGTATTTT.

The chain employs TRBV5-8 and TRBJ2-7; no clear D. CDR3 length: 13 amino acids. Germline V gives CDR1 SGHTS, CDR2 YDEGEE. Trimming removed 4 bases at V and 0 bases at J, with 8 bases between. The CDR3 region is CASSRRGSYEQYF. The CDR3 DNA reads TGTGCCAGCAGCCGCCGTGGCTCCTACGAGCAGTACTTC. The variable domain in full, with the rest retrieved from reference TRBV5-8 and TRBJ2-7, is EAGVTQSPTHLIKTRGQQATLRCSPISGHTSVYWYQQALGLGLQFLLWYDEGEERNRGNFPPRFSGRQFPNYSSELNVNALELEDSALYLCASSRRGSYEQYFGPGTRLTVT.

The chain combines TRBV5-1 with TRBJ1-6; TRBD1 aligns across 7 bases. The germline V gene has CDR1 SGHRS and CDR2 YFSETQ. The CDR3 has 18 residues. After removal of 1 base from V and 0 bases from J, the junction contained 7 bases not matched to a gene. Here the CDR3 DNA reads TGCGCCAGCAGCTTGAAGGGGGCAGGGAGCTCCTATAATTCACCCCTCCACTTT. Translating gives CASSLKGAGSSYNSPLHF.

The J gene is TRBJ1-4, the V gene TRBV18; D is uncertain. Germline loops: CDR1 KGHSH, CDR2 LQKENI. CDR3 size: 15 residues. The V and J ends lost 1 base and 0 bases respectively, with 6 bases between them. Here the CDR3 reads CASSPQEATNEKLFF. The CDR3 DNA sequence: TGTGCCAGCTCACCACAAGAAGCAACTAATGAAAAACTGTTTTTT.

The chain is built from TRBV7-8 and TRBJ2-7; D possibly corresponds to TRBD2 (6 bases). V lost 2 bases and J 1 base, leaving 15 bases between the germline ends. The CDR3 consists of 16 residues. Germline assignment: CDR1 SGHVS and CDR2 FQNEAQ. The CDR3: CASSLFGGLKSYEQYF. The CDR3 region has the DNA TGTGCCAGCAGCTTATTTGGGGGGTTAAAGTCCTACGAGCAGTACTTC. The variable domain in full, completed from reference TRBV7-8 and TRBJ2-7, reads GAGVSQSPRYKVAKRGQDVALRCDPISGHVSLFWYQQALGQGPEFLTYFQNEAQLDKSGLPSDRFFAERPEGSVSTLKIQRTQQEDSAVYLCASSLFGGLKSYEQYFGPGTRLTVT.